A selection of T cell receptor beta chains follows, all from one sample in a study of CD8+ T cells in alopecia areata. TCRdb keeps only in-frame clones here, not all; method: immunoSEQ multiplex PCR. The table shows roughly 150,000 clones, with roughly 64% occurring only once. This specimen was CD4+ T cells sorted from blood, taken at week 0. All receptors come from a human donor with alopecia areata. Each CDR3 is given with its conserved first and last residue. The order of the fields is CDR3 protein, CDR3 DNA, V gene, J gene, clone size, D gene. D genes are given only for firm matches. Clone size appears in some rows only: once, few, many, or a class for an expanded clone.

CDR3 protein: CASSMDRAYTEAFF; CDR3 DNA: TGTGCCAGCAGTATGGACAGGGCGTACACTGAAGCTTTCTTT; V gene: TRBV6-1; J gene: TRBJ1-1; clone size: .; D gene: TRBD1
CDR3 protein: CASSTAGQVLEDGYTF; CDR3 DNA: TGTGCCAGCAGCACTGCAGGACAGGTCCTTGAGGATGGCTACACCTTC; V gene: TRBV9; J gene: TRBJ1-2; clone size: few; D gene: TRBD1
CDR3 protein: CSADRNSYNEQFF; CDR3 DNA: TGCAGCGCAGACAGGAACTCCTACAATGAGCAGTTCTTC; V gene: TRBV29-1; J gene: TRBJ2-1; clone size: .; D gene: .
CDR3 protein: CSVGLRLAADTQYF; CDR3 DNA: TGCAGCGTTGGGTTGCGACTAGCGGCAGATACGCAGTATTTT; V gene: TRBV29-1; J gene: TRBJ2-3; clone size: .; D gene: TRBD2
CDR3 protein: CASSQNSGGETQYF; CDR3 DNA: TGCGCCAGCAGCCAAAATAGCGGGGGCGAGACCCAGTACTTC; V gene: TRBV4-3; J gene: TRBJ2-5; clone size: few; D gene: TRBD2
CDR3 protein: CASSRGSQETQYF; CDR3 DNA: TGCGCCAGCAGCCGGGGCTCGCAAGAGACCCAGTACTTC; V gene: TRBV5-1; J gene: TRBJ2-5; clone size: .; D gene: .
CDR3 protein: CASSDGAGGELFF; CDR3 DNA: TGTGCCAGCAGTGATGGGGCGGGCGGGGAGCTGTTTTTT; V gene: TRBV25-1; J gene: TRBJ2-2; clone size: .; D gene: .
CDR3 protein: CASSLARGSGGEAYEQYF; CDR3 DNA: TGTGCCAGCAGCTTAGCGAGAGGTAGCGGGGGGGAAGCCTACGAGCAGTACTTC; V gene: TRBV7-8; J gene: TRBJ2-7; clone size: .; D gene: TRBD2
CDR3 protein: CASSSFHTGRYGYTF; CDR3 DNA: TGTGCCAGCAGTTCCTTTCATACAGGGCGATATGGCTACACCTTC; V gene: TRBV27; J gene: TRBJ1-2; clone size: .; D gene: .
CDR3 protein: CASSSRGNTQYF; CDR3 DNA: TGCGCCAGCAGTTCCAGGGGAAATACGCAGTATTTT; V gene: TRBV5-1; J gene: TRBJ2-3; clone size: .; D gene: .
CDR3 protein: CASSQPGVYGNQPQHF; CDR3 DNA: TGTGCCAGCAGCCAACCCGGGGTCTATGGCAATCAGCCCCAGCATTTT; V gene: TRBV4-2; J gene: TRBJ1-5; clone size: few; D gene: .
CDR3 protein: CAYQGGLLGYTF; CDR3 DNA: TGTGCCTACCAGGGGGGTCTATTAGGCTACACCTTC; V gene: TRBV30; J gene: TRBJ1-2; clone size: few; D gene: TRBD1
CDR3 protein: CASGFFRDQETQYF; CDR3 DNA: TGTGCTAGTGGTTTTTTCAGAGACCAAGAGACCCAGTACTTC; V gene: TRBV12-5; J gene: TRBJ2-5; clone size: .; D gene: .
CDR3 protein: CAWSKQQGAGQYF; CDR3 DNA: TGTGCCTGGAGTAAGCAGCAGGGGGCCGGGCAGTACTTC; V gene: TRBV30; J gene: TRBJ2-7; clone size: once; D gene: TRBD1
CDR3 protein: CASRGGTLSYEQYF; CDR3 DNA: TGTGCCAGCAGGGGCGGGACACTTTCCTACGAGCAGTACTTC; V gene: TRBV2; J gene: TRBJ2-7; clone size: .; D gene: .
CDR3 protein: CASSQRVPEQYF; CDR3 DNA: TGTGCCAGCAGCCAAAGGGTTCCCGAGCAGTACTTC; V gene: TRBV28; J gene: TRBJ2-7; clone size: .; D gene: .
CDR3 protein: CSVLTGTNYGYTF; CDR3 DNA: TGCAGCGTCCTGACAGGGACTAACTATGGCTACACCTTC; V gene: TRBV29-1; J gene: TRBJ1-2; clone size: once; D gene: TRBD1
CDR3 protein: CASSKGTANTGELFF; CDR3 DNA: TGCGCCAGCAGCAAAGGGACAGCGAACACCGGGGAGCTGTTTTTT; V gene: TRBV5-1; J gene: TRBJ2-2; clone size: .; D gene: TRBD1
CDR3 protein: CASSLELGLTREQYF; CDR3 DNA: TGTGCCAGCAGCTTAGAGTTGGGGTTGACTCGGGAGCAGTACTTC; V gene: TRBV7-8; J gene: TRBJ2-7; clone size: .; D gene: .
CDR3 protein: CASRSIRRGADEQYF; CDR3 DNA: TGTGCCAGCAGAAGCATACGGCGGGGTGCCGACGAGCAGTACTTC; V gene: TRBV6-5; J gene: TRBJ2-7; clone size: .; D gene: .
CDR3 protein: CASSLDSTGPYNEQFF; CDR3 DNA: TGTGCCAGCAGCTTAGATTCGACAGGCCCCTACAATGAGCAGTTCTTC; V gene: TRBV7-2; J gene: TRBJ2-1; clone size: .; D gene: .
CDR3 protein: CAISEVVGTQYF; CDR3 DNA: TGTGCCATCAGTGAGGTCGTGGGTACGCAGTATTTT; V gene: TRBV10-3; J gene: TRBJ2-3; clone size: .; D gene: .